The rows below give T cell receptor beta chains drawn from one sample of a study of T cells in Graves' hyperthyroidism and ophthalmopathy. TCRdb ran MiXCR on the multiplex PCR reads and lists one entry per CDR3 protein. The sample consists of 750,000 to 950,000 distinct CDR3 sequences, roughly 37% of them appearing once. What was sequenced was blood. Every receptor here comes from a man younger than 30 with Graves' hyperthyroidism. Both conserved end residues are part of each CDR3. The D gene is left open where the match is weak. Only some rows state a clone size, as once, few, many or a class for expanded clones.

TRBJ1-4,few,TRBV7-9,NA,15,CASSLTSGGDEKLFF,TGTGCCAGCAGCCTAACGTCGGGGGGCGATGAAAAACTGTTTTTT
TRBJ2-7,NA,TRBV7-9,NA,15,CASSPLGRGDYEQYF,TGTGCCAGCTCACCACTGGGACGGGGCGACTACGAGCAGTACTTC
TRBJ2-7,NA,TRBV25-1,NA,12,CASRGREVEQYF,TGTGCCAGCAGAGGCAGGGAAGTCGAGCAGTACTTC
TRBJ1-1,NA,TRBV5-4,TRBD1,14,CASGLQGANTEAFF,TGTGCCAGCGGCCTACAGGGGGCAAACACTGAAGCTTTCTTT
TRBJ1-6,NA,TRBV6-5,NA,14,CASSYRHRDSPLHF,TGTGCCAGCAGTTACCGACACCGGGATTCACCCCTCCACTTT
TRBJ2-2,NA,TRBV7-9,NA,15,CASSFGGRATGELFF,TGTGCCAGCAGCTTTGGGGGCAGGGCCACCGGGGAGCTGTTTTTT
TRBJ2-7,once,TRBV7-9,TRBD1,16,CASSFPSGTGTYEQYF,TGTGCCAGCAGCTTCCCTTCGGGGACAGGGACCTACGAGCAGTACTTC
TRBJ1-5,NA,TRBV7-2,NA,13,CATSGASNQPQHF,TGTGCCACCTCGGGGGCTAGCAATCAGCCCCAGCATTTT
TRBJ2-7,NA,TRBV7-2,NA,19,CASSFGPLGGAVSGDEQYF,TGTGCCAGCAGCTTTGGGCCCTTGGGCGGAGCCGTCTCCGGCGACGAGCAGTACTTC
TRBJ1-6,NA,TRBV11-2,TRBD1,15,CASSSGDRENLPLHF,TGCGCCAGCAGCTCGGGCGACAGGGAGAATTTACCCCTCCACTTT
TRBJ2-5,many,TRBV15,NA,14,CATSTSGSEKTQYF,TGTGCCACCAGCACTTCCGGGAGCGAAAAGACCCAGTACTTC
TRBJ2-5,many,TRBV7-7,TRBD1,15,CASSLGTGREETQYF,TGTGCTAGCAGCCTCGGGACAGGGAGGGAAGAGACCCAGTACTTC
TRBJ1-2,NA,TRBV20-1,NA,14,CSARERQGTYGYTF,TGCAGTGCTAGAGAGCGGCAGGGGACCTATGGCTACACCTTC
TRBJ1-4,many,TRBV10-3,NA,16,CAISDDSLSTNEKLFF,TGTGCCATCAGTGACGACAGCCTATCAACTAATGAAAAACTGTTTTTT
TRBJ1-1,many,TRBV10-3,NA,14,CAIRPRDTNTEAFF,TGTGCCATCAGACCCCGGGACACCAACACTGAAGCTTTCTTT
TRBJ1-2,NA,TRBV6-1,NA,13,CASCPGQPLGYTF,TGTGCCAGCTGTCCAGGGCAGCCGCTGGGCTACACCTTC
TRBJ2-7,many,TRBV7-9,NA,13,CASSLWTSTEQYF,TGTGCCAGCAGCTTATGGACCTCTACCGAGCAGTACTTC
TRBJ1-5,few,TRBV7-2,NA,15,CASSLGWASNQPQHF,TGTGCCAGCAGCTTAGGCTGGGCTAGCAATCAGCCCCAGCATTTT
TRBJ2-6,many,TRBV7-9,NA,15,CASSSQYPGANVLTF,TGTGCCAGCAGTTCACAGTACCCTGGGGCCAACGTCCTGACTTTC
TRBJ1-1,few,TRBV6-1,NA,13,CASSGYKNTEAFF,TGTGCCAGCAGTGGCTACAAGAACACTGAAGCTTTCTTT
TRBJ1-3,NA,TRBV7-2,NA,16,CASAVGAAASGNTIYF,TGTGCCAGTGCTGTAGGGGCGGCAGCCTCTGGAAACACCATATATTTT
TRBJ1-2,NA,TRBV7-3,NA,15,CASSYGDGDIYGYTF,TGTGCCAGCAGCTATGGGGACGGAGACATCTATGGCTACACCTTC
TRBJ2-7,NA,TRBV3-1,TRBD2,16,CASSPSPGRGAYEQYF,TGTGCCAGCAGCCCCTCCCCGGGGCGGGGGGCCTACGAGCAGTACTTC
TRBJ2-5,few,TRBV2,NA,13,CAIPTRLVETQYF,TGTGCCATCCCGACTCGACTAGTGGAGACCCAGTACTTC
TRBJ2-7,NA,TRBV5-6,TRBD1,14,CASSLVEGAGEQYF,TGTGCCAGCAGCTTGGTAGAGGGGGCAGGCGAGCAGTACTTC
TRBJ2-5,many,TRBV29-1,NA,12,CSVKDGQETQYF,TGCAGCGTAAAAGACGGCCAAGAGACCCAGTACTTC
TRBJ2-7,NA,TRBV7-2,TRBD1,17,CASTPGQGGISHHEQYF,TGTGCCAGCACCCCCGGACAGGGAGGTATTAGCCACCACGAGCAGTACTTC
TRBJ2-2,many,TRBV7-6,NA,13,CASSLGEAGELFF,TGTGCCAGCAGCTTAGGGGAAGCCGGGGAGCTGTTTTTT
TRBJ2-7,NA,TRBV29-1,TRBD1,13,CSVAGTEIYEQYF,TGCAGCGTTGCCGGGACAGAGATCTACGAGCAGTACTTC
TRBJ2-5,NA,TRBV5-6,TRBD1,13,CASSRGRRETQYF,TGTGCCAGCAGCAGGGGGCGCAGGGAGACCCAGTACTTC
TRBJ1-4,NA,TRBV12-3/TRBV12-4,NA,15,CASSYSLQGIGKLFF,TGTGCCAGCAGTTACTCGCTACAGGGAATCGGAAAACTGTTTTTT
TRBJ2-7,many,TRBV29-1,NA,15,CSVRGGGTHSYEQYF,TGCAGCGTTCGCGGAGGGGGGACCCACTCCTACGAGCAGTACTTC
TRBJ2-5,NA,TRBV4-1,NA,14,CASSPMKLGETQYF,TGTGCCAGCAGCCCGATGAAACTAGGAGAGACCCAGTACTTC
TRBJ1-1,NA,TRBV9,NA,17,CASSLWGKRKKGTEAFF,TGTGCCAGCAGCTTGTGGGGGAAGAGGAAGAAGGGCACTGAAGCTTTCTTT
TRBJ1-1,many,TRBV7-2,NA,13,CASSADSYTEAFF,TGTGCCAGCAGCGCGGACAGCTACACTGAAGCTTTCTTT
TRBJ2-6,NA,TRBV20-1,TRBD1,15,CSATGTDSGANVLTF,TGCAGTGCTACCGGGACAGATTCTGGGGCCAACGTCCTGACTTTC
TRBJ1-2,NA,TRBV19,NA,15,CASSIAGQKNYGYTF,TGTGCCAGTAGTATAGCCGGACAGAAAAACTATGGCTACACCTTC
TRBJ1-1,NA,TRBV7-6,TRBD1,14,CASSFPQGRTEAFF,TGTGCCAGCAGCTTTCCACAGGGGAGGACTGAAGCTTTCTTT
TRBJ2-7,NA,TRBV2,NA,16,CASTKEVSRPTYEQYF,TGTGCCAGCACCAAAGAGGTCTCGAGGCCAACCTACGAGCAGTACTTC
TRBJ2-5,NA,TRBV12-3/TRBV12-4,NA,15,CASSLGQINQETQYF,TGTGCCAGCAGTTTAGGACAGATTAACCAAGAGACCCAGTACTTC
TRBJ1-6,many,TRBV12-3/TRBV12-4,TRBD1,15,CASSLATGGNSPLHF,TGTGCCAGCAGTCTAGCGACAGGGGGGAATTCACCCCTCCACTTT
TRBJ1-5,NA,TRBV6-6,NA,14,CASSEVGGLQPQHF,TGTGCCAGCAGTGAGGTGGGGGGCTTGCAGCCCCAGCATTTT
TRBJ2-1,NA,TRBV29-1,TRBD2,17,CSVTTSGASRDYNEQFF,TGCAGCGTAACGACTAGCGGGGCCTCGAGGGACTACAATGAGCAGTTCTTC
TRBJ2-7,NA,TRBV6-5,TRBD1,17,CASSGQGGTGVVYEQYF,TGTGCCAGCAGTGGACAGGGGGGGACAGGAGTGGTCTACGAGCAGTACTTC
TRBJ2-5,few,TRBV5-6,NA,15,CASSLAGTQEETQYF,TGTGCCAGCAGCTTGGCCGGGACGCAGGAAGAGACCCAGTACTTC
TRBJ2-7,few,TRBV19,NA,11,CATSDSYGQYF,TGTGCCACCTCCGACAGCTACGGGCAGTACTTC
TRBJ2-2,few,TRBV12-3/TRBV12-4,NA,14,CASGKGLNTGELFF,TGTGCCAGCGGAAAGGGACTGAACACCGGGGAGCTGTTTTTT
TRBJ2-5,NA,TRBV7-8,NA,14,CASSPVVRQETQYF,TGTGCCAGCAGCCCAGTGGTTAGACAAGAGACCCAGTACTTC
TRBJ2-7,NA,TRBV15,NA,14,CATSNRNRENEQYF,TGTGCCACCAGCAATAGGAACAGGGAGAACGAGCAGTACTTC
TRBJ2-7,NA,TRBV7-2,TRBD1,15,CASSVGTVRFGEQYF,TGTGCCAGCAGCGTCGGGACAGTAAGATTCGGGGAGCAGTACTTC
TRBJ1-2,NA,TRBV20-1,TRBD1,13,CSPSRDRGHGYTF,TGCAGTCCGAGCCGGGACAGGGGGCATGGCTACACCTTC
TRBJ1-4,NA,TRBV4-1,TRBD1,15,CASTYDRDVGTKLFF,TGCGCCAGCACCTATGACAGGGACGTTGGAACAAAACTGTTTTTT
TRBJ2-5,many,TRBV10-3,NA,17,CAISESTQREARQTQYF,TGTGCCATCAGTGAGTCGACTCAACGGGAAGCCCGGCAGACCCAGTACTTC
TRBJ1-1,many,TRBV9,NA,12,CASSEPRTEAFF,TGTGCCAGCAGCGAACCGCGGACTGAAGCTTTCTTT